This T cell receptor (beta chain) appears in the sequencing data of a study of T cell responses to AZD1222 COVID-19 vaccine. General study findings and limits: At 160-218 and 743-854, vaccine-associated CD4 TCRs were dominant, and they spanned spike. Reports say nearly half of spike-specific TCRs go after unmutated variant regions. A rise in Spike-specific TCR breadth and depth followed two AZD1222 doses.

Remarks on this clone: Its specificity is unknown. One end of the junction does not line up with germline, which may come from a read error.

Germline V gene sequence: CDR1 LNHDA, CDR2 SQIVND (reference sequence). CDR3 length: 14 residues. Profiling relied on immunoSEQ multiplex PCR, and the TCRdb table lists in-frame clones only, not all of them. The data hold more than 95,000 clones, with 93% observed a single time. The sequences come from peripheral blood, collected on day 0 of AZD1222 vaccination. The chain carries TRBV19 and TRBJ2-2, with TRBD2 matching over 9 bases. The sequence derives from an adult in good health. CDR3 amino acids: CASRIAGDTGELFF. The CDR3 DNA follows: TGTGCCAGTAGAATAGCGGGGGACACCGGGGAGCTGTTTTTT.